This T cell receptor (beta chain) derives from a study of tumor-infiltrating lymphocytes in primary liver carcinoma. RNA isolated from unsorted whole blood supplied the blood RNA, with germline DNA also extracted. With around 490 ng total RNA as template and a constant-region primer, TCR beta cDNA was made. It was through three nested multiplex PCR rounds of slightly modified ARM-PCR that TCR beta libraries arose. Each of the first two PCR rounds ran about 9 cycles with TRBV1-TRBV30 forward and C-beta reverse primers. TCRdb ran MiXCR on the multiplex PCR reads and lists one entry per CDR3 protein. The top ten clones hold over 15% of a sample with approximately 320,000 distinct CDR3 sequences, 58% of them seen once. V was pared by 5 bases and J by 9 bases, with 8 bases between. This CDR3 has 11 residues. Germline V gives CDR1 SGHAT, CDR2 FQNNGV. This clonotype came up once. Since the CDR3 does not end with the conserved phenylalanine or tryptophan, this likely comes from a read error.

This clonotype originated in a woman in her 30s with primary liver carcinoma and hepatitis B virus infection. The rearrangement uses TRBV11-2 and TRBJ2-1; a weak D match, TRBD1 (6 bases). Sequencing was done on a sample of peripheral blood. For the CDR3, the DNA is TGTGCCAGCAGCATGGACAGTGAGCAGTTCTTA. It is translated as CASSMDSEQFL.